This T cell receptor beta chain was observed in a study of CD8 T cells in Susac syndrome. Random hexamers were used to reverse transcribe roughly 0.5 to 1 ug of RNA. TCR beta CDR3 was amplified by immunoSEQ covering 54 Vbeta and 13 Jbeta. In TCRdb, the immunoSEQ multiplex PCR reads were re-called with MiXCR into one record per CDR3 protein. Of about 150,000 distinct CDR3 sequences in the sample, about 93% were seen once. This CDR3 region has 15 residues. Germline-derived CDR1 and CDR2 are SGHRS and YFSETQ. Trimming cost V 4 bases and J 8 bases, with 19 bases left between them. The sequenced target, TCR beta, came from blood CD8+ and CD4+ T cells.

This TCR came from a human donor with multiple sclerosis. The specimen was CD4+ T cells from PBMCs. The chain combines TRBV5-1 with TRBJ2-1; D unclear. The CDR3 loop reads CASSVQVTPEYEQFF. In DNA form, the CDR3 reads TGCGCCAGCAGCGTCCAGGTGACGCCTGAGTATGAGCAGTTCTTC.